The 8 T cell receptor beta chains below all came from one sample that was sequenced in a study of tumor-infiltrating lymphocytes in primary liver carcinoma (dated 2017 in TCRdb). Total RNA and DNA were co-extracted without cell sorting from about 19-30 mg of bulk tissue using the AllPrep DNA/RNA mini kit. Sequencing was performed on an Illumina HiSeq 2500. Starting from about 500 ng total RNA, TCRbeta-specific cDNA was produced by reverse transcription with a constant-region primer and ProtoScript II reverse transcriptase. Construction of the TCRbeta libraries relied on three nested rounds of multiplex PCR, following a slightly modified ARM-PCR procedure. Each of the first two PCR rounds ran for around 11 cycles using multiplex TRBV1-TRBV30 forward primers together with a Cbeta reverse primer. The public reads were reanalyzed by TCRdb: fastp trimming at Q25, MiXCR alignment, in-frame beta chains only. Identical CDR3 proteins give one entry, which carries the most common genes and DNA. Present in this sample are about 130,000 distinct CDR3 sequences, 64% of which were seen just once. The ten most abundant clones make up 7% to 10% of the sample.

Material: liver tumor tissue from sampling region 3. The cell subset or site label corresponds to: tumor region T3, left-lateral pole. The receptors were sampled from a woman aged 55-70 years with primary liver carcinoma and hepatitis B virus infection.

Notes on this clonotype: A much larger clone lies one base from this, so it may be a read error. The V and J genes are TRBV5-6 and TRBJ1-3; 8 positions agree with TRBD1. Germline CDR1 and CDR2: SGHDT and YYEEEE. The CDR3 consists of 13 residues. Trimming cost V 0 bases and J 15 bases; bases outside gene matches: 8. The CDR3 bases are TGTGCCAGCAGCTTGGTTCAGGACAGGGTCCCATATTTT. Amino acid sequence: CASSLVQDRVPYF.

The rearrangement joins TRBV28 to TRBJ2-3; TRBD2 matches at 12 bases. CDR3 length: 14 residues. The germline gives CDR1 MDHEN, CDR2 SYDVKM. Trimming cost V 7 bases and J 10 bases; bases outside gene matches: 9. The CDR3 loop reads CASTLAGGRGAQYF. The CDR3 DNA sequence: TGTGCCAGCACCCTAGCGGGGGGGCGGGGAGCGCAGTATTTT.

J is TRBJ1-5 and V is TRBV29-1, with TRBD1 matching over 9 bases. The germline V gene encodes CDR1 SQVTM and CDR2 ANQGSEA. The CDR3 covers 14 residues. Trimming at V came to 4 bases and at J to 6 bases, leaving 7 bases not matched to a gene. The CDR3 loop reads CSVAVGTGIQPQHF. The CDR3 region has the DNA TGCAGCGTTGCTGTCGGGACAGGGATTCAGCCCCAGCATTTT.

The CDR3 region is CAFSLAQEGPKTQYF. CDR3 sequence (DNA): TGTGCCTTCAGTTTAGCCCAAGAGGGACCGAAGACGCAGTATTTT. The gene calls are TRBV12-3 or TRBV12-4 and TRBJ2-3; D may be TRBD1 or TRBD2 (5 bases each). The CDR3 consists of 15 residues. Trimming took 11 bases from V and 9 from J, leaving 27 bases between them.

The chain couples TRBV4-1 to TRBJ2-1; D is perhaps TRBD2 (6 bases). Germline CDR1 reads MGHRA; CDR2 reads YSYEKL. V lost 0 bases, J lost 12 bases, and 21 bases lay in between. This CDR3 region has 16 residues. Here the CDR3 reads CASSQDLLGTGEAQFF. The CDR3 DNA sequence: TGCGCCAGCAGCCAAGATCTTTTGGGTACGGGAGAGGCGCAGTTCTTC.

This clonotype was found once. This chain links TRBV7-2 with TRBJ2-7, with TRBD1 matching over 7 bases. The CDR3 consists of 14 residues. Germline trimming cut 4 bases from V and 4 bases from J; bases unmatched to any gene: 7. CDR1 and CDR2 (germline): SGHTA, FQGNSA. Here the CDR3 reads CASSWAGTAYEQYF. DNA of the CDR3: TGTGCCAGCAGCTGGGCCGGGACAGCTTACGAGCAGTACTTC.

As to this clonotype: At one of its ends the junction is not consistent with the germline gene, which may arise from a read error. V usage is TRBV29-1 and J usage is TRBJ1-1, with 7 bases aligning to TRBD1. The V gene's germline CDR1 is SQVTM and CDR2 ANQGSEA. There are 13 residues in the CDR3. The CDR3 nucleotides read TGCAGCACCCTAGGGGGCTCTAACATTGAAGCTTTCTTT. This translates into CSTLGGSNIEAFF.

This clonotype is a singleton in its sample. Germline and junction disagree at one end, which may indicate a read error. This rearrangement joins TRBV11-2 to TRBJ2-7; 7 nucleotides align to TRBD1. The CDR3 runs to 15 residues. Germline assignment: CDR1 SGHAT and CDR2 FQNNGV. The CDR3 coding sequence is TGTTCCAGCAGCGCAACAGGGGACACCTCCTACGAGCAGTATTTC. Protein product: CSSSATGDTSYEQYF.